This passage covers 27 T cell receptor beta chains from one sample sequenced in a study of CD8+CD57+ T cells in acquired aplastic anemia. Genomic DNA provided the template from which TCR beta VDJ and CDR3 profiles were obtained. TCRdb re-analysed the reads in MiXCR, keeping a single row per CDR3 protein. The sample consists of tens of thousands of distinct CDR3 sequences, approximately 57% of them appearing once. In patients chosen for sequencing, flow cytometry had shown CD8+CD57+ cell expansion. Sequences were obtained from sorted CD4+, CD8+, or CD8+CD57+ T cells (not recorded which) from PBMCs. These receptor sequences come from a human donor with aplastic anemia.

The CDR3 region has the DNA TGTGCCAGCAGCTTAGCGCTGGACTTCTTCACAGATACGCAGTATTTT. Translating gives CASSLALDFFTDTQYF. The J gene is TRBJ2-3, the V gene TRBV7-2, with a weak D call TRBD2 (5 bases). Trimming took off 0 bases at V and 2 bases at J, with 12 bases between the two ends. The CDR3 has 16 amino acids. The germline gives CDR1 SGHTA, CDR2 FQGNSA.

The chain couples TRBV29-1 to TRBJ2-7; either TRBD1 or TRBD2 may fit D (5 bases each). Trimming pared 6 bases from V and 2 bases from J, leaving 11 bases between. The CDR3 loop spans 12 amino acids. CDR1 is SQVTM, CDR2 ANQGSEA, per germline. CDR3 residues: CSVGASAYEQYF. In DNA form, the CDR3 reads TGCAGCGTCGGGGCGTCAGCCTACGAGCAGTACTTC.

Points on this clonotype: This may be a read error: a much more frequent sequence differs by one nucleotide. The CDR3 does not close with the conserved phenylalanine or tryptophan, likely indicating a read error. The J gene is TRBJ2-2, the V gene TRBV9; D possibly corresponds to TRBD2 (5 bases). V was pared by 4 bases and J by 5 bases, with 12 bases between. The CDR3 sequence is 14 residues long. The germline V gene encodes CDR1 SGDLS and CDR2 YYNGEE. CDR3 loop: CASSLRRSTGELFS. The DNA of the CDR3 is TGTGCCAGCAGCCTCAGGAGGAGTACCGGGGAGCTGTTTTCT.

The chain uses TRBV7-9 and TRBJ2-1; D gene uncertain. CDR1 and CDR2 (germline): SEHNR, FQNEAQ (reference sequence). The length of the CDR3 is 13 residues. Between the trimmed V and J ends, which lost 4 bases and 9 bases, there was a span of 13 bases. The CDR3 sequence: CASSSRPSSEQFF. The CDR3 DNA follows: TGTGCCAGCAGCTCTCGACCCAGTAGTGAGCAGTTCTTC.

This clonotype was seen ten or more times. CDR3 residues: CASRRAGQGFHEQYF. CDR3 nucleotide sequence: TGTGCCAGCAGGAGAGCGGGACAGGGTTTTCACGAGCAGTACTTC. This chain uses TRBV28 with TRBJ2-7; 9 bases fit TRBD1. V dropped 6 bases and J dropped 5; count of bases not matched to a gene: 11. Germline V gene lookup returns CDR1 MDHEN and CDR2 SYDVKM. The length of the CDR3 is 15 residues.

V is TRBV29-1 and J is TRBJ1-1; possibly TRBD1 for D (6 bases). The CDR3 loop spans 13 amino acids. Trimming cost V 7 bases and J 1 base, with 13 bases left between them. Germline assignment: CDR1 SQVTM and CDR2 ANQGSEA. CDR3: CSARTDTNTEAFF. CDR3 DNA: TGCAGCGCTCGGACAGACACGAACACTGAAGCTTTCTTT.

This clonotype has a count of ten or more. For the CDR3, the DNA is TGTGCCAGCAGCTGGGGGACAGGGGGCTCCTACAATGAGCAGTTCTTC. Residues: CASSWGTGGSYNEQFF. The gene calls are TRBV5-4 and TRBJ2-1; 11 bases match TRBD1. Germline CDR1 SGHNT, CDR2 YYREEE (reference sequence). The length of the CDR3 is 16 residues. V dropped 3 bases and J dropped 0; count of bases not matched to a gene: 2.

The rearrangement links TRBV5-1 to TRBJ1-6; TRBD1 matches 7 bases. The junction had 2 bases not matched to a gene; V was cut back by 1 base and J by 7 bases. The CDR3 extends over 14 amino acids. Germline loops: CDR1 SGHRS, CDR2 YFSETQ. CDR3 region: CASSLQQGNSPLHF. The CDR3 DNA is TGCGCCAGCAGCTTGCAACAGGGGAATTCACCCCTCCACTTT.

Judged by abundance, this clonotype is medium-sized. The V gene is TRBV7-6, the J gene TRBJ2-1; TRBD2 agrees at 7 bases. From germline, CDR1 is SGHVS and CDR2 FNYEAQ. The CDR3 loop spans 13 amino acids. Trimming removed 5 bases from V and 4 bases from J; junction bases left unmatched: 2. CDR3 loop: CASSAAGYNEQFF. In DNA, the CDR3 is TGTGCCAGCAGCGCAGCGGGGTACAATGAGCAGTTCTTC.

This rearrangement joins TRBV7-2 to TRBJ1-5, with D tentatively TRBD1 (6 bases). V gave up 4 bases and J gave up 3 bases, with 10 bases separating them. Germline lookup yields CDR1 SGHTA and CDR2 FQGNSA. The CDR3 is 14 residues long. The CDR3 here is CASSSDSYNQPQHF. The CDR3 nucleotides read TGTGCCAGCAGCTCGGACAGTTACAATCAGCCCCAGCATTTT.

The chain uses TRBV20-1 and TRBJ1-5; 8 bases are shared with TRBD1. Germline V lookup: CDR1 DFQATT, CDR2 SNEGSKA (reference sequence). The CDR3 length is 14 residues. J was trimmed by 5 bases and V by 4 bases; bases with no gene match: 7. In DNA, the CDR3 is TGCAGTGCTAAATCGGACAGGGCGGATCAGCCCCAGCATTTT. It encodes CSAKSDRADQPQHF.

This clonotype is a singleton in its sample. The chain recombines TRBV19 with TRBJ2-7; 7 nucleotides line up with TRBD1. The trim removed 3 bases at V and 4 bases at J, leaving 6 bases unmatched. The CDR3 spans 14 residues. The germline gives CDR1 LNHDA, CDR2 SQIVND (reference sequence). As DNA, the CDR3 is TGTGCCAGTAGTATTAAAAGGGGGCAATACGAGCAGTACTTC. Protein: CASSIKRGQYEQYF.

V gene TRBV9 combines with J gene TRBJ1-1; D gene ambiguous. V lost 5 bases and J lost 1, with 6 bases in between. CDR1 SGDLS and CDR2 YYNGEE come from the germline V gene. The CDR3 loop spans 12 amino acids. In DNA, the CDR3 is TGTGCCAGCAGAGACTGGAACACTGAAGCTTTCTTT. Translation: CASRDWNTEAFF. Full variable domain (rest looked up from reference TRBV9 and TRBJ1-1): DSGVTQTPKHLITATGQRVTLRCSPRSGDLSVYWYQQSLDQGLQFLIQYYNGEERAKGNILERFSAQQFPDLHSELNLSSLELGDSALYFCASRDWNTEAFFGQGTRLTVV.

DNA of the CDR3: TGCGCCAGCAGGTTGCGGGAAGGAAACACCATATATTTT. This encodes CASRLREGNTIYF. The chain carries TRBV10-1 and TRBJ1-3; no clear D. V shed 6 bases and J shed 4 bases, with 10 bases lying between them. The CDR3 is 13 amino acids. Germline V lookup: CDR1 WNHNN, CDR2 SYGVQD (reference sequence).

This chain uses TRBV2 with TRBJ1-5, with D maybe TRBD1 (5 bases). CDR3 length equals 13 residues. Germline CDR1 and CDR2: SNHLY and FYNNEI. V gave up 7 bases and J gave up 5 bases, with 12 bases separating them. CDR3 region: CASIRQWDQPQHF. The CDR3 coding sequence is TGTGCCAGCATTCGACAGTGGGATCAGCCCCAGCATTTT.

The V call is TRBV10-3, the J call TRBJ2-5; TRBD2 aligns across 7 bases. Looked up from germline, CDR1 is ENHRY and CDR2 is SYGVKD. V lost 8 bases and J lost 5; bases outside the gene matches: 8. This CDR3 is 13 amino acids long. The CDR3 reads CAIGGRGGETQYF. CDR3 coding DNA: TGTGCCATCGGGGGGAGGGGAGGCGAGACCCAGTACTTC.

The chain is built from TRBV10-3 and TRBJ1-5; 8 bases align to TRBD1. Germline CDR1 reads ENHRY; CDR2 reads SYGVKD. The CDR3 spans 14 residues. V trimming: 6 bases; J trimming: 5 bases; junction bases outside the gene matches: 6. The CDR3 sequence: CAISRQGRDQPQHF. CDR3 nucleotides: TGTGCCATCAGCAGACAGGGGAGGGATCAGCCCCAGCATTTT.

The chain links TRBV2 to TRBJ1-6, with D unresolved. Germline V gene sequence: CDR1 SNHLY, CDR2 FYNNEI. The germline V and J ends were trimmed by 6 bases and 9 bases, with 15 bases remaining between them. This CDR3 spans 14 amino acids. The CDR3 is CASRPERGSSPLHF. The CDR3 DNA reads as TGTGCCAGCAGGCCCGAGCGGGGAAGTTCACCCCTCCACTTT.

This clonotype turned up a few times. The gene calls are TRBV19 and TRBJ2-3, with unresolved D. CDR1 is LNHDA, CDR2 SQIVND, per germline (reference sequence). V was trimmed by 3 bases and J by 4 bases, leaving 5 bases between them. CDR3 size: 12 residues. The CDR3 bases are TGTGCCAGTAGTATCTCGGCAGATACGCAGTATTTT. It specifies CASSISADTQYF.

The CDR3 nucleotides read TGTGCCAGCTCTCGCGGGGTCAAGTCTGAAGCTTTCTTT. This sequence encodes CASSRGVKSEAFF. The chain employs TRBV2 and TRBJ1-1, with D uncertain. The CDR3 has 13 amino acids. Germline loops: CDR1 SNHLY, CDR2 FYNNEI. V was pared by 8 bases and J by 6 bases, with 16 bases between.

This chain connects TRBV5-1 to TRBJ2-3; TRBD2 matches 14 bases. The CDR3 extends over 17 amino acids. The V segment lost 4 bases and the J segment 0 bases; nucleotides outside the gene matches: 4. Germline loops: CDR1 SGHRS, CDR2 YFSETQ. As DNA, the CDR3 is TGCGCCAGCAGCACCGGACTAGCGGGGGGAAGCACAGATACGCAGTATTTT. It yields the protein CASSTGLAGGSTDTQYF.

The table lists this clonotype with many counts. The V and J genes are TRBV7-9 and TRBJ1-4, with 9 bases identical to TRBD1. J was trimmed by 7 bases and V by 6 bases; bases with no gene match: 9. The CDR3 extends over 15 amino acids. The germline gives CDR1 SEHNR, CDR2 FQNEAQ (reference sequence). CDR3 amino acids: CASRPPGTGSEKLFF. CDR3 nucleotide sequence: TGTGCCAGCAGGCCCCCCGGGACAGGGTCTGAAAAACTGTTTTTT. Filled out from reference TRBV7-9 and TRBJ1-4, the complete variable domain reads DTGVSQNPRHKITKRGQNVTFRCDPISEHNRLYWYRQTLGQGPEFLTYFQNEAQLEKSRLLSDRFSAERPKGSFSTLEIQRTEQGDSAMYLCASRPPGTGSEKLFFGSGTQLSVL.

The gene calls are TRBV7-2 and TRBJ2-2, with D perhaps TRBD2 (5 bases). CDR1 SGHTA and CDR2 FQGNSA come from the germline V gene. The CDR3 has 12 amino acids. V dropped 5 bases and J dropped 8 bases, with 9 bases sitting between them. The chain's CDR3 is CASSPRVGELFF. The CDR3 DNA follows: TGTGCCAGCAGCCCGAGGGTGGGGGAGCTGTTTTTT.

This clonotype came up once. The chain employs TRBV25-1 and TRBJ1-2; 12 bases line up with TRBD1. Germline loops: CDR1 MGHDK, CDR2 SYGVNS. The CDR3 contains 14 residues. With V trimmed by 4 bases and J by 8 bases, 5 bases remained unmatched. The CDR3 reads CASSGGTGGLGYTF. DNA of the CDR3: TGTGCCAGCAGTGGGGGGACAGGGGGCTTAGGCTACACCTTC.

The chain links TRBV19 to TRBJ1-5, with unresolved D. Trimming took 2 bases from V and 3 from J, leaving 8 bases between them. CDR3 length: 14 amino acids. CDR1 is LNHDA, CDR2 SQIVND, per germline (reference sequence). CDR3 coding DNA: TGTGCCAGTAGTATATTCGGGGACAATCAGCCCCAGCATTTT. Translating gives CASSIFGDNQPQHF.

This clonotype was counted at least ten times. J is TRBJ2-3 and V is TRBV9; tentatively, D is TRBD2 (6 bases). V lost 4 bases and J 5 bases, leaving 14 bases between the germline ends. Germline CDR1 is SGDLS and CDR2 is YYNGEE. The CDR3 is made up of 14 amino acids. The CDR3 nucleotides read TGTGCCAGCAGCTCACAACCGGAGGGAGATACGCAGTATTTT. This gives the protein CASSSQPEGDTQYF.

A word on this clonotype: At one of its ends the junction is not consistent with the germline gene, which may arise from a read error. The rearrangement links TRBV10-2 to TRBJ2-5, with a weak D call TRBD2 (6 bases). The CDR3 has 15 amino acids. The V gene's germline CDR1 is WSHSY and CDR2 SAAADI. The CDR3 nucleotides read TGCGCCAGCAGTAAGTTGAGACTAGGCCCAGAGACCCGGTACTTC. As protein: CASSKLRLGPETRYF.